The next 10 T cell receptor beta chains were all read from a single sample in a study of T cell repertoires in cytomegalovirus infection. No antigens are known for them. One entry per CDR3 protein, called by TCRdb with MiXCR from the reads. The sample has about 270,000 distinct CDR3 sequences, approximately 22% seen once. The source material was cultured PBMCs, sampled from culture after CMV antigen stimulation. The receptors stem from a human donor in good health (CMV status not recorded). Some clones in this sample may be carry-over from other donors' samples.

This clonotype was detected only a few times. V and J are TRBV20-1 and TRBJ2-5, with 8 bases identical to TRBD1. The ends lost 1 base at V and 6 bases at J; junction bases unmatched: 4. The germline gives CDR1 DFQATT, CDR2 SNEGSKA (reference sequence). This CDR3 is 13 amino acids long. CDR3 nucleotide sequence: TGCAGTGCTAGAGGGACAGGGCGGCAGACCCAGTACTTC. This encodes CSARGTGRQTQYF.

This rearrangement joins TRBV7-2 to TRBJ2-1; 12 nucleotides match TRBD2. Germline V lookup: CDR1 SGHTA, CDR2 FQGNSA. The CDR3 is 19 amino acids. V was clipped by 5 bases and J by 0 bases; unmatched bases: 11. Here the CDR3 reads CASSHNRGLAGFSYNEQFF. CDR3 in DNA: TGTGCCAGCAGCCATAACCGGGGACTAGCGGGTTTCTCCTACAATGAGCAGTTCTTC.

This clonotype was detected ten times or more. The chain couples TRBV7-2 to TRBJ2-5, with 13 bases lining up with TRBD2. The CDR3 extends over 17 amino acids. CDR1 and CDR2 from the germline V gene are SGHTA and FQGNSA. With V trimmed by 1 base and J by 4 bases, 6 bases remained unmatched. The DNA for the CDR3 is TGTGCCAGCAGCTTAGAACTAGCGGGAGGGGTTGTAGAGACCCAGTACTTC. Protein product: CASSLELAGGVVETQYF.

This chain connects TRBV6-2 or TRBV6-3 to TRBJ2-1; 7 bases line up with TRBD1. The CDR3 contains 12 residues. V gave up 8 bases and J gave up 8 bases; unmatched junction bases: 6. From germline, CDR1 is MNHEY and CDR2 SVGEGT. The CDR3 reads CASRQGIHEQFF. In nucleotides, the CDR3 is TGTGCCAGCCGACAGGGTATACATGAGCAGTTCTTC.

This clonotype was seen a few times. V usage is TRBV7-2 and J usage is TRBJ1-1; D possibly corresponds to TRBD1 (6 bases). Between the trimmed V and J ends, which lost 4 bases and 7 bases, there was a span of 19 bases. Germline CDR1 SGHTA, CDR2 FQGNSA. The CDR3 has 15 amino acids. The CDR3 nucleotides read TGTGCCAGCAGCTACCTATACAGGGATTACCGTGAAGCTTTCTTT. This codes for CASSYLYRDYREAFF.

The chain joins TRBV19 to TRBJ2-7; TRBD1 agrees at 9 bases. Trimming cost V 7 bases and J 0 bases; bases outside gene matches: 4. Germline CDR1 LNHDA, CDR2 SQIVND (reference sequence). The CDR3 sequence is 14 residues long. The CDR3 DNA sequence: TGTGCCAGTATCGGACAGGGGAACTCCTACGAGCAGTACGTC. It is translated as CASIGQGNSYEQYV.

J is TRBJ2-2 and V is TRBV4-1, with D maybe TRBD2 (6 bases). Trimming left V 1 base short and J 9 bases short, with 24 bases between. The CDR3 is made up of 18 amino acids. The germline V gene encodes CDR1 MGHRA and CDR2 YSYEKL. Here the CDR3 reads CASSQGRLGGLVNWELFF. CDR3 nucleotide sequence: TGCGCCAGCAGCCAAGGAAGGTTGGGAGGCCTTGTTAACTGGGAGCTGTTTTTT.

This clonotype has a handful of counts. The CDR3 spells CASSRGSQGTYNEQFF. The CDR3 coding sequence is TGTGCCAGCAGCCGCGGGAGTCAGGGCACCTACAATGAGCAGTTCTTC. The chain couples TRBV6-2 or TRBV6-3 to TRBJ2-1; 7 bases fit TRBD2. The CDR3 has 16 amino acids. Trimming took 6 bases from V and 2 from J; bases not matched to a gene: 10. Germline lookup yields CDR1 MNHEY and CDR2 SVGEGT.

V and J are TRBV7-2 and TRBJ2-1, with unresolved D. Trimming left V 0 bases short and J 0 bases short, with 12 bases between. The CDR3 runs 17 residues. Looked up from germline, CDR1 is SGHTA and CDR2 is FQGNSA. The CDR3 region has the DNA TGTGCCAGCAGCTTAGCGTTGACTCAGAGCTCCTACAATGAGCAGTTCTTC. Protein sequence: CASSLALTQSSYNEQFF.

This clonotype came up many times. The CDR3 bases are TGTGCCAGCACCCAGACAGGGGGCAAGGATGGCTACACCTTC. Amino acid sequence: CASTQTGGKDGYTF. The chain is built from TRBV7-3 and TRBJ1-2; 10 nucleotides match TRBD1. V lost 7 bases to trimming and J lost 6 bases; unmatched junction nucleotides: 8. Germline CDR1 is SGHTA and CDR2 is FQGTGA. This CDR3 has 14 amino acids.